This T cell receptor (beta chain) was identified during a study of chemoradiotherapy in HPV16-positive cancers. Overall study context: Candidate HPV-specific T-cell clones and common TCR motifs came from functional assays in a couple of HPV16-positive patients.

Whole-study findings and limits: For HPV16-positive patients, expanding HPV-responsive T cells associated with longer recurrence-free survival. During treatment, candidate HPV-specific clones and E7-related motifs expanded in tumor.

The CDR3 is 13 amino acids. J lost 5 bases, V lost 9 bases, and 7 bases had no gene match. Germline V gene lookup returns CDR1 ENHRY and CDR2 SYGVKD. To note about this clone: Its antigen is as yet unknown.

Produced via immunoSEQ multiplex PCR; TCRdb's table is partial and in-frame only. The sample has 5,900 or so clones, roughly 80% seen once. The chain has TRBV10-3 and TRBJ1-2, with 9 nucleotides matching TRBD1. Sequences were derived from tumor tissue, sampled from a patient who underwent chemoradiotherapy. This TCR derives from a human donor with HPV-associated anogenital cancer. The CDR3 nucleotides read TGTGCCATGAACCCGGGACAGGGATATGGCTACACCTTC. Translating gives CAMNPGQGYGYTF.